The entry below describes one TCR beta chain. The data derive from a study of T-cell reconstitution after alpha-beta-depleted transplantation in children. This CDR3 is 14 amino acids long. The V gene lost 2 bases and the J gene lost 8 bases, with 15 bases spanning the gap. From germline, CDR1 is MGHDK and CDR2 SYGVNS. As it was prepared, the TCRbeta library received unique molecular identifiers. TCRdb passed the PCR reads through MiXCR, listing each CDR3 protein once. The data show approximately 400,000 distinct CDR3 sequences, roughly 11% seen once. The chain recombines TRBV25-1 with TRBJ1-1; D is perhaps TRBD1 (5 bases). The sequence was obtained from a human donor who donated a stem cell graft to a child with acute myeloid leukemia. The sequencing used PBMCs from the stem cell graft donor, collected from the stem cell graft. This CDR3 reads CASSEGDDRGEAFF. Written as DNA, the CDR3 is TGTGCCAGCAGTGAAGGGGACGACAGAGGAGAAGCTTTCTTT.